What follows describes a single T cell receptor (beta chain). Its specificity is not known. The sample belongs to a study of radiation and T cells in renal cell carcinoma. Trimming cost V 5 bases and J 0 bases, with 5 bases left between them. Germline-derived CDR1 and CDR2 are MNHEY and SMNVEV (reference sequence). The CDR3 consists of 13 residues. Time point of the sample: blood 4 weeks post-SBRT, at nephrectomy. Treatment meaning: 15 Gy SBRT to primary tumor, nephrectomy 4 weeks later. Nephrectomy followed 15 Gy stereotactic body radiation by 4 weeks. Clear cell pathology was present in this patient's renal cell carcinoma. The study, taken as a whole, reports: From baseline, blood top tumor clonotypes peaked at 2 weeks post-radiation. Without pretreatment biopsies, baseline tumor clonotype presence was undetermined.

Here immunoSEQ multiplex PCR was the method, and the copy in TCRdb shows in-frame clones only, minus some. Of 50,000 to 70,000 clones listed, over 65% were seen once; the top ten hold about 6.4%. Sequences were derived from blood, sampled from a patient whose treatment included radiotherapy and nephrectomy. The clonotype was recovered from a man in his sixties with renal cell carcinoma. The chain links TRBV27 to TRBJ1-3, with D hard to call. CDR3 sequence reads: CASSRRSGNTIYF. The CDR3 bases are TGTGCCAGCAGTCGGCGCTCTGGAAACACCATATATTTT.